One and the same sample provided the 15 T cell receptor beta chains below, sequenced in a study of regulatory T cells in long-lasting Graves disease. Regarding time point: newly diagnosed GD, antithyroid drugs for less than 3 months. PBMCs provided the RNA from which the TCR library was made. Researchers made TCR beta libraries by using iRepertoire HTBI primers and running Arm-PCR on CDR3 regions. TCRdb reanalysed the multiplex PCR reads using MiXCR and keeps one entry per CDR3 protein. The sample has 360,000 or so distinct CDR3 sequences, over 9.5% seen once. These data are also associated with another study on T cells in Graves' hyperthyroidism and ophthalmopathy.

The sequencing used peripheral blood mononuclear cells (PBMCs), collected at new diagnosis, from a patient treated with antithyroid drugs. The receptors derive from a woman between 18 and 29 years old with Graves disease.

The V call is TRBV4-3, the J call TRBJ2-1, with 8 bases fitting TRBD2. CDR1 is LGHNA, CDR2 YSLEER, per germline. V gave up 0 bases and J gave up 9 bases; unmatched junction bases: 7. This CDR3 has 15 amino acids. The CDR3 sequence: CASSQEAGGYLEQFF. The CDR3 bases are TGCGCCAGCAGCCAAGAGGCGGGAGGATACCTTGAGCAGTTCTTC.

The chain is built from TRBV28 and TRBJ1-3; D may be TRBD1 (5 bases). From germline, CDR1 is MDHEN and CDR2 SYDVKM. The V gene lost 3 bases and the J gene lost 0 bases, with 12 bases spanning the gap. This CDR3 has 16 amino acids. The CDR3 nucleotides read TGTGCCAGCAGTTTTCAGGGCCCCGACTCTGGAAACACCATATATTTT. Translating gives CASSFQGPDSGNTIYF.

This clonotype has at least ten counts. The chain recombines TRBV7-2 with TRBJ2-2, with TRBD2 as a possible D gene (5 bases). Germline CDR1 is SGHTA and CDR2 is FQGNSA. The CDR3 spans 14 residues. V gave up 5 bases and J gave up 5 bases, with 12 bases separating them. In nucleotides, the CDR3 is TGTGCCAGCAGCCGGGGTCGCGGTACCGGGGAGCTGTTTTTT. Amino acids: CASSRGRGTGELFF.

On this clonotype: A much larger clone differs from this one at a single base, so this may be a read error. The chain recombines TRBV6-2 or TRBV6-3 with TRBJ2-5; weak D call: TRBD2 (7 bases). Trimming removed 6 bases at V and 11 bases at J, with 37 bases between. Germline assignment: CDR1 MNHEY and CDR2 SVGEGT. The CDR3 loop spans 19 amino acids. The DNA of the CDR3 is TGTGCCAGCAGCCCCCGAGGGGGGAGGGCCCTCCCCACGCTTAATGAGCAGTACTTC. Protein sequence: CASSPRGGRALPTLNEQYF.

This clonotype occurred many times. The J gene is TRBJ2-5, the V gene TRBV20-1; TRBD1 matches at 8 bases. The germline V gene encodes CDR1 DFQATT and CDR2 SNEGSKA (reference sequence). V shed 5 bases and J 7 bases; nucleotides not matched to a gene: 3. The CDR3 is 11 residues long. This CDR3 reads CSAPTGGTQYF. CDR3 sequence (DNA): TGCAGTGCTCCTACAGGGGGGACCCAGTACTTC.

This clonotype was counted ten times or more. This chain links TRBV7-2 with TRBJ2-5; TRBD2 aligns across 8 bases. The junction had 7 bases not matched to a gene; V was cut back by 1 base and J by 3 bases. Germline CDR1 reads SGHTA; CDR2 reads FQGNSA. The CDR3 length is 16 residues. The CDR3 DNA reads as TGTGCCAGCAGCTTAGTTTTCGGGGGGGCGGAAGAGACCCAGTACTTC. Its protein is CASSLVFGGAEETQYF.

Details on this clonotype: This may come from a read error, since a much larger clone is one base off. CDR3 sequence (DNA): TGTGCCATCAGTTCCATCACGTCCACCGGGACAGGGGCGGGGGTGAATGAGCAGTTCTTC. This sequence encodes CAISSITSTGTGAGVNEQFF. The V gene is TRBV10-3, the J gene TRBJ2-1; 10 positions match TRBD1. Germline trimming cut 5 bases from V and 7 bases from J; bases unmatched to any gene: 23. The CDR3 loop spans 20 amino acids. Germline assignment: CDR1 ENHRY and CDR2 SYGVKD.

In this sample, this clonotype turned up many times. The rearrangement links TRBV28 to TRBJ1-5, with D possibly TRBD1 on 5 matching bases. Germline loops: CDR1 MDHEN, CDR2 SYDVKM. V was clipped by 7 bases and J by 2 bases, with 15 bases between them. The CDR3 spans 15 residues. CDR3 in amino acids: CASTHWVGGNQPQHF. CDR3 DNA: TGTGCCAGCACCCACTGGGTAGGGGGCAATCAGCCCCAGCATTTT.

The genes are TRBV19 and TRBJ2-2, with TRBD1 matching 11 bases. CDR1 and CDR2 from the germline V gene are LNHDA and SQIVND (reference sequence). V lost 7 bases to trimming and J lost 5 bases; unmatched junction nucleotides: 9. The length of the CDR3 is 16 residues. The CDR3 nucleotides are TGTGCCAGTACCAAGGACAGGGGGCCGTATACCGGGGAGCTGTTTTTT. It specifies CASTKDRGPYTGELFF.

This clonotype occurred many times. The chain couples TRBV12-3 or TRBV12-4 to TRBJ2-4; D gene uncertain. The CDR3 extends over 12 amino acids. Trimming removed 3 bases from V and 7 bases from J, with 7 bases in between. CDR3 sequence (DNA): TGTGCCAGCAGTTTGGGGTCTAACATTCAGTACTTC. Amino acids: CASSLGSNIQYF.

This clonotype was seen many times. CDR3 amino acids: CASSFSGANNYGYTF. CDR3 coding DNA: TGTGCCAGCAGTTTCTCGGGGGCGAATAACTATGGCTACACCTTC. This rearrangement joins TRBV27 to TRBJ1-2; D might be TRBD1 (6 bases). Trimming cost V 3 bases and J 1 base, with 12 bases left between them. Germline lookup yields CDR1 MNHEY and CDR2 SMNVEV (reference sequence). The CDR3 extends over 15 amino acids.

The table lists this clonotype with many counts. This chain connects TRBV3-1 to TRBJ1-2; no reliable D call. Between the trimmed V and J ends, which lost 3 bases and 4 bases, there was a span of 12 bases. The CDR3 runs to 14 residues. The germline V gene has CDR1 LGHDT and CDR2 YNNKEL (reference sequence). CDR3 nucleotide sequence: TGTGCCAGCAGCCAGGCCCCCAGATCCTATGGCTACACCTTC. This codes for CASSQAPRSYGYTF.

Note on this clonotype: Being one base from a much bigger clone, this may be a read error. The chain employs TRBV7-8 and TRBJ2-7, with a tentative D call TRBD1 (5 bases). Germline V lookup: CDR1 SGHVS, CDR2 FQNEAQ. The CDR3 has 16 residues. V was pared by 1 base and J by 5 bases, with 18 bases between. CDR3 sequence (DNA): TGTGCCAGCAGCTTAGGTATGGCAGGGTTTCCCCACGAGCAGTACTTC. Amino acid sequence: CASSLGMAGFPHEQYF.

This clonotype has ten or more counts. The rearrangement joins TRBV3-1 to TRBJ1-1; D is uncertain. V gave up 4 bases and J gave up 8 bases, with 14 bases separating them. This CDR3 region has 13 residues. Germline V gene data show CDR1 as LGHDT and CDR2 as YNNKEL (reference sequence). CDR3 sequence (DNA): TGTGCCAGCAGCCCCCTCGCGGCACCCGAAGCTTTCTTT. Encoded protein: CASSPLAAPEAFF.

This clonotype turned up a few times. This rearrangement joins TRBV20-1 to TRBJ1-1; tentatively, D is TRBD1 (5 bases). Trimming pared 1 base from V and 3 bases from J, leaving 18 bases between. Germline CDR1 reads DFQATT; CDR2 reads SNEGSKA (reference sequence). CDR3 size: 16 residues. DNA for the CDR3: TGCAGTGCTAGAGGGGGGGAGACTTTGAGGGACACTGAAGCTTTCTTT. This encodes CSARGGETLRDTEAFF.